A selection of T cell receptor beta chains follows, all from one sample in a study of CD8 T cells in ankylosing spondylitis. Each CDR3 protein gets one entry after TCRdb re-called the 5' RACE reads with MiXCR. The table records roughly 100,000 distinct CDR3 sequences, about 8% of them present only once. The sample consisted of blood, either unsorted or a sorted T cell fraction (not recorded which). The receptor source for this set is a male donor with ankylosing spondylitis or in good health (not recorded which). CDR3s include the opening cysteine and the closing phenylalanine or tryptophan. Each record gives: clone size, J gene, V gene, D gene, CDR3 protein, CDR3 DNA. D genes are given only for firm matches. The listing skips clone size in some rows; elsewhere it reads once, few, many or a size class.

>few|TRBJ2-5|TRBV5-8|-
CASTGQFPRETQYF
TGTGCCAGCACCGGGCAGTTCCCCCGAGAGACCCAGTACTTC
>few|TRBJ1-1|TRBV7-9|-
CASSLMDTNTEAFF
TGTGCCAGCAGCTTAATGGACACGAACACTGAAGCTTTCTTT
>many|TRBJ1-5|TRBV12-3/TRBV12-4|-
CASSPDDRSNQPQHF
TGTGCCAGCAGTCCAGACGACAGGAGCAATCAGCCCCAGCATTTT
>many|TRBJ2-5|TRBV20-1|-
CSATSHRDQETQYF
TGCAGTGCTACGTCGCACAGAGACCAAGAGACCCAGTACTTC
>many|TRBJ2-7|TRBV4-2|-
CASSQGRIAYEQYF
TGTGCCAGCAGCCAAGGACGGATCGCCTACGAGCAGTACTTC
>many|TRBJ2-3|TRBV5-1|-
CASSLSGSDTQYF
TGCGCCAGCAGCTTATCGGGGAGTGATACGCAGTATTTT
>-|TRBJ2-5|TRBV11-3|-
CASSHGLEETQYF
TGTGCCAGCAGCCATGGACTGGAAGAGACCCAGTACTTC
>many|TRBJ2-7|TRBV20-1|TRBD2
CSARDTSGNLYEQYF
TGCAGTGCTAGAGATACTAGCGGAAATCTCTACGAGCAGTACTTC
>many|TRBJ2-7|TRBV5-1|-
CASKLSGWAYEQYF
TGCGCCAGCAAGCTATCGGGGTGGGCCTACGAGCAGTACTTC
>many|TRBJ2-2|TRBV2|-
CASSEGRNTGELFF
TGTGCCAGCAGTGAGGGACGTAACACCGGGGAGCTGTTTTTT
>many|TRBJ2-7|TRBV12-3/TRBV12-4|-
CASSTRSGEQYF
TGTGCCAGCAGCACAAGAAGCGGCGAGCAGTACTTC
>many|TRBJ2-7|TRBV7-8|-
CASSSVGYEQYF
TGTGCCAGCAGTTCTGTGGGCTACGAGCAGTACTTC
>few|TRBJ1-2|TRBV7-2|-
CASSPRTGEYGYTF
TGTGCCAGCAGCCCTCGTACGGGGGAATATGGCTACACCTTC
>-|TRBJ1-4|TRBV9|TRBD1
CPSSPTGGDEKLFF
TGTCCCAGCAGCCCCACAGGGGGTGACGAAAAACTGTTTTTT
>many|TRBJ2-7|TRBV18|TRBD2
CASSPSWGGSYEQYF
TGTGCCAGCTCACCAAGCTGGGGGGGGTCCTACGAGCAGTACTTC
>many|TRBJ2-3|TRBV2|-
CASMDRQRSTDTQYF
TGTGCCAGCATGGACAGACAACGTAGCACAGATACGCAGTATTTT
>many|TRBJ1-2|TRBV4-3|-
CASSQELSANYGYTF
TGCGCCAGCAGCCAAGAACTATCAGCTAACTATGGCTACACCTTC
>many|TRBJ2-7|TRBV12-3/TRBV12-4|-
CASSAHGYEQYF
TGTGCCAGCAGTGCCCACGGCTACGAGCAGTACTTC
>many|TRBJ1-6|TRBV27|-
CASSPFPLGVVNSPLHF
TGTGCCAGCAGTCCGTTTCCATTAGGGGTCGTGAATTCACCCCTCCACTTT
>-|TRBJ2-5|TRBV20-1|TRBD2
CSAIPGTRVETQYF
TGCAGTGCCATCCCGGGGACTAGGGTGGAGACCCAGTACTTC
>many|TRBJ1-4|TRBV5-1|-
CARDRGQTVREKLFF
TGCGCCAGGGACCGGGGCCAAACCGTCCGGGAAAAACTGTTTTTT
>many|TRBJ1-4|TRBV14|-
CASSLFGTMEEKLFF
TGTGCCAGCAGCCTATTCGGGACAATGGAAGAAAAACTGTTTTTT